Following are 13 T cell receptor beta chains from one sample sequenced in a study of blood T cell repertoires in COVID-19. Clones were read by immunoSEQ multiplex PCR, and TCRdb kept only the in-frame ones, dropping some. The repertoire holds about 46,000 clones, roughly 91% seen once, with about a tenth in the top ten. Sequencing was done on a sample of peripheral blood. The receptors were sampled from a man aged 45-65 years with active COVID-19.

The chain joins TRBV7-2 to TRBJ2-7; 7 nucleotides line up with TRBD2. V trimming: 2 bases; J trimming: 4 bases; junction bases outside the gene matches: 5. The germline CDR1 and CDR2 sequences are SGHTA and FQGNSA. This CDR3 has 14 residues. The CDR3 nucleotides are TGTGCCAGCAGCTTAACGACTAGCTCGTACGAGCAGTACTTC. Amino acids: CASSLTTSSYEQYF.

The chain couples TRBV9 to TRBJ1-5, with D hard to call. In germline, CDR1 is SGDLS, CDR2 YYNGEE. The ends were cut back, 0 bases at V and 4 bases at J, with 5 bases in the middle. The CDR3 extends over 13 amino acids. Here the CDR3 reads CASSVDLNQPQHF. In nucleotides, the CDR3 is TGTGCCAGCAGCGTAGACTTAAATCAGCCCCAGCATTTT.

The chain combines TRBV5-1 with TRBJ2-2, with 8 bases fitting TRBD2. The CDR3 runs 16 residues. Germline assignment: CDR1 SGHRS and CDR2 YFSETQ. The J segment lost 6 bases and the V segment lost 4 bases, leaving 11 bases of the junction unmatched. CDR3 in DNA: TGCGCCAGCAGCCCTGTGGCGGGGGGTATCCCCGGGGAGCTGTTTTTT. This gives the protein CASSPVAGGIPGELFF.

The chain uses TRBV27 and TRBJ1-4; D gene unclear. The V gene lost 6 bases and the J gene lost 3 bases, with 8 bases spanning the gap. The CDR3 has 13 amino acids. CDR1 and CDR2 (germline): MNHEY, SMNVEV (reference sequence). CDR3 nucleotide sequence: TGTGCCAGCAGGCGGGCAGCTAATGAAAAACTGTTTTTT. It specifies CASRRAANEKLFF.

This clone was seen only once. The rearrangement joins TRBV6-6 to TRBJ1-2, with TRBD1 matching over 11 bases. V was clipped by 5 bases and J by 4 bases; unmatched bases: 3. In germline, CDR1 is MNHNY, CDR2 SVGAGI (reference sequence). This CDR3 is 14 amino acids long. The chain's CDR3 is CASSGQGAGYGYTF. CDR3 bases: TGTGCCAGCAGTGGACAGGGGGCGGGCTATGGCTACACCTTC.

This chain links TRBV6-1 with TRBJ1-5; 8 bases align to TRBD1. Trimming removed 1 base from V and 9 bases from J; junction bases left unmatched: 14. The CDR3 runs to 17 residues. In germline, CDR1 is MNHNS, CDR2 SASEGT. CDR3 residues: CASSEGLGRGPVGPQHF. CDR3 bases: TGTGCCAGCAGTGAAGGCCTAGGCAGGGGGCCCGTCGGGCCCCAGCATTTT.

The chain joins TRBV9 to TRBJ2-5, with 8 bases lining up with TRBD2. Germline assignment: CDR1 SGDLS and CDR2 YYNGEE. This CDR3 is built from 15 residues. The junction had 6 bases not matched to a gene; V was cut back by 0 bases and J by 5 bases. The CDR3 region has the DNA TGTGCCAGCAGCGTAGACGGACTAGCCGACGAGACCCAGTACTTC. Its protein product is CASSVDGLADETQYF.

The V call is TRBV27, the J call TRBJ2-7; 7 bases line up with TRBD1. The CDR3 runs to 13 residues. Germline trimming cut 6 bases from V and 1 base from J; bases unmatched to any gene: 3. CDR1 MNHEY and CDR2 SMNVEV come from the germline V gene (reference sequence). DNA of the CDR3: TGTGCCAGCAGCAGGACAGGTTCCTACGAGCAGTACTTC. The encoded protein is CASSRTGSYEQYF.

The rearrangement joins TRBV7-2 to TRBJ2-3; D is unresolved. Germline CDR1 SGHTA, CDR2 FQGNSA. Deletions cut 4 bases from V and 2 bases from J, with 10 bases between. This CDR3 contains 14 residues. For the CDR3, the DNA is TGTGCCAGCAGCTCGGGTCCCGCCACAGATACGCAGTATTTT. This translates into CASSSGPATDTQYF.

The rearrangement joins TRBV29-1 to TRBJ2-1; TRBD1 agrees at 8 bases. Germline V gene data show CDR1 as SQVTM and CDR2 as ANQGSEA. CDR3 length equals 14 residues. The V segment lost 7 bases and the J segment 1 base; nucleotides outside the gene matches: 6. The CDR3 reads CSAEQGGSYNEQFF. The CDR3 DNA follows: TGCAGCGCCGAACAGGGGGGATCCTACAATGAGCAGTTCTTC.

The rearrangement links TRBV28 to TRBJ2-3, with 10 bases identical to TRBD2. After removal of 4 bases from V and 2 bases from J, the junction contained 6 bases not matched to a gene. This CDR3 has 16 amino acids. CDR1 is MDHEN, CDR2 SYDVKM, per germline. The CDR3 is CASSSKLAGFTDTQYF. CDR3 nucleotides: TGTGCCAGCAGTTCGAAACTAGCGGGATTCACAGATACGCAGTATTTT.

This clone was counted only a few times. The chain uses TRBV28 and TRBJ2-7; maybe TRBD1 (7 bases). V lost 2 bases and J 0 bases, leaving 14 bases between the germline ends. CDR1 is MDHEN and CDR2 is SYDVKM in the germline V gene. The CDR3 runs to 16 residues. The CDR3 region is CASSLGGGESSYEQYF. DNA of the CDR3: TGTGCCAGCAGTTTAGGAGGGGGCGAGAGCTCCTACGAGCAGTACTTC.

The chain uses TRBV6-6 and TRBJ1-2; D is uncertain. Per the germline V gene, CDR1 is MNHNY and CDR2 is SVGAGI (reference sequence). The CDR3 is 16 amino acids. Trimming cost V 7 bases and J 0 bases, with 18 bases left between them. This CDR3 is CASTLGGNQANYGYTF. CDR3 sequence (DNA): TGTGCCAGCACCCTCGGCGGGAATCAAGCTAACTATGGCTACACCTTC.